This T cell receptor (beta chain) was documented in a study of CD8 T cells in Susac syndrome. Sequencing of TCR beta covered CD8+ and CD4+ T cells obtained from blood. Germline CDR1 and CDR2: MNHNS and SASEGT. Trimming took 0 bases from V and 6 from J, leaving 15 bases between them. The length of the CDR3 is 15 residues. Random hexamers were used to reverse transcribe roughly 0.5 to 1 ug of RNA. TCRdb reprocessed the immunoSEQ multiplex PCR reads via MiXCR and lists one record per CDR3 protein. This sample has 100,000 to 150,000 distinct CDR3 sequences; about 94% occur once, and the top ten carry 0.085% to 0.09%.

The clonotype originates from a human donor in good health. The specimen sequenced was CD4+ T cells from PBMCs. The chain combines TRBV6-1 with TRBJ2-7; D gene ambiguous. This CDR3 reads CASSEAGLSLGEQYF. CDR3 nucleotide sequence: TGTGCCAGCAGTGAAGCCGGGCTATCCCTCGGCGAGCAGTACTTC.